Below, 24 T cell receptor beta chains from the same sample are listed, as sequenced in a study of blood T cell repertoires in COVID-19. Sequenced by immunoSEQ multiplex PCR; TCRdb stores in-frame clones only, minus some. This table has 350,000 to 550,000 clones, approximately 92% appearing once. Sequenced sample: PBMCs or T cells enriched from blood (not recorded which). The origin of the receptors is a man aged 25 to 45 who had recovered from COVID-19.

The V call is TRBV27, the J call TRBJ1-5; 7 bases align to TRBD1. The CDR3 is 14 residues long. The germline gives CDR1 MNHEY, CDR2 SMNVEV (reference sequence). J lost 6 bases, V lost 5 bases, and 7 bases had no gene match. The CDR3 DNA reads as TGTGCCAGCAGTCGAACAGGGGCCACTCAGCCCCAGCATTTT. Protein sequence: CASSRTGATQPQHF.

The chain recombines TRBV28 with TRBJ2-7, with 7 bases identical to TRBD1. This CDR3 contains 14 residues. Germline CDR1 MDHEN, CDR2 SYDVKM. The ends lost 6 bases at V and 4 bases at J; junction bases unmatched: 9. The CDR3 coding sequence is TGTGCCAGCAGGACAACAGGGGTCGAATACGAGCAGTACTTC. Amino acids: CASRTTGVEYEQYF. The whole variable domain, remainder taken from reference TRBV28 and TRBJ2-7, is DVKVTQSSRYLVKRTGEKVFLECVQDMDHENMFWYRQDPGLGLRLIYFSYDVKMKEKGDIPEGYSVSREKKERFSLILESASTNQTSMYLCASRTTGVEYEQYFGPGTRLTVT.

The chain recombines TRBV19 with TRBJ1-5; D perhaps matches TRBD1 (5 bases). This CDR3 contains 16 residues. V was pared by 0 bases and J by 2 bases, with 11 bases between. Looked up from germline, CDR1 is LNHDA and CDR2 is SQIVND (reference sequence). As DNA, the CDR3 is TGTGCCAGTAGTATAGATTTGGGACTCGGCAATCAGCCCCAGCATTTT. Translating it yields CASSIDLGLGNQPQHF.

The rearrangement joins TRBV5-4 to TRBJ2-1; 7 bases match TRBD2. Germline values: CDR1 SGHNT, CDR2 YYREEE (reference sequence). V trimming: 0 bases; J trimming: 4 bases; junction bases outside the gene matches: 7. This CDR3 has 16 amino acids. The CDR3 sequence: CASSLGAGVAYNEQFF. CDR3 bases: TGTGCCAGCAGCTTGGGGGCGGGAGTGGCGTACAATGAGCAGTTCTTC.

This chain uses TRBV11-1 with TRBJ2-1; a weak D match, TRBD1 (6 bases). Germline CDR1 SGHAT, CDR2 FQDESV (reference sequence). V dropped 5 bases and J dropped 5 bases, with 16 bases sitting between them. This CDR3 region has 15 residues. Here the CDR3 reads CASSLDSGVNNEQFF. CDR3 nucleotides: TGTGCCAGCAGCCTGGACAGTGGGGTGAACAATGAGCAGTTCTTC.

J is TRBJ2-1 and V is TRBV15, with D maybe TRBD1 (5 bases). The germline V gene encodes CDR1 LNHNV and CDR2 YYDKDF (reference sequence). V was pared by 0 bases and J by 8 bases, with 14 bases between. The CDR3 length is 15 residues. The CDR3 loop is CATSRDRSWGDEQFF. DNA of the CDR3: TGTGCCACCAGCAGAGACAGGTCATGGGGCGATGAGCAGTTCTTC.

The chain employs TRBV9 and TRBJ1-3; D unclear. Trimming stripped 0 bases from V and 8 bases from J, with 9 bases between. Germline V CDR1 and CDR2: SGDLS, YYNGEE. The CDR3 is made up of 13 amino acids. The CDR3 sequence is CASSVAWEDTIYF. DNA of the CDR3: TGTGCCAGCAGCGTAGCTTGGGAGGACACCATATATTTT. The complete variable domain, with remaining parts taken from reference TRBV9 and TRBJ1-3, reads DSGVTQTPKHLITATGQRVTLRCSPRSGDLSVYWYQQSLDQGLQFLIQYYNGEERAKGNILERFSAQQFPDLHSELNLSSLELGDSALYFCASSVAWEDTIYFGEGSWLTVV.

The CDR3 DNA reads TGCGCCAGCAGCTGGGCCGCCGGGGCGGGAGGGACCTACGAGCAGTACTTC. Translation: CASSWAAGAGGTYEQYF. The chain carries TRBV5-1 and TRBJ2-7; 9 bases align to TRBD2. The germline V gene has CDR1 SGHRS and CDR2 YFSETQ. The V and J ends lost 3 bases and 2 bases, in that order; junction bases with no gene match: 12. The CDR3 consists of 17 residues.

This clone was recorded once. The gene calls are TRBV14 and TRBJ1-1; D uncertain. The CDR3 is made up of 13 amino acids. CDR1 is SGHDN and CDR2 is FVKESK in the germline V gene. Trimming removed 2 bases at V and 4 bases at J, with 8 bases between. This CDR3 reads CASSQLSSTEAFF. Here the CDR3 DNA reads TGTGCCAGCAGCCAACTGAGTAGCACTGAAGCTTTCTTT. Full variable domain (missing parts from reference TRBV14 and TRBJ1-1): EAGVTQFPSHSVIEKGQTVTLRCDPISGHDNLYWYRRVMGKEIKFLLHFVKESKQDESGMPNNRFLAERTGGTYSTLKVQPAELEDSGVYFCASSQLSSTEAFFGQGTRLTVV.

Here the CDR3 DNA reads TGTGCCAGCAGCTTGGGGGGGGACAATCAGCCCCAGCATTTT. Amino acid sequence: CASSLGGDNQPQHF. This chain joins TRBV7-9 and TRBJ1-5; a weak D match, TRBD1 (5 bases). V was cut by 3 bases and J by 3 bases, with 9 bases left in between. CDR3 length: 14 amino acids. CDR1 and CDR2 (germline): SEHNR, FQNEAQ (reference sequence).

This chain joins TRBV15 and TRBJ1-1, with 7 bases lining up with TRBD1. After removal of 4 bases from V and 4 bases from J, the junction contained 3 bases not matched to a gene. CDR1 and CDR2 from the germline V gene are LNHNV and YYDKDF (reference sequence). The CDR3 runs 13 residues. CDR3 nucleotides: TGTGCCACCAGCATTAGGGACAGCACTGAAGCTTTCTTT. It is translated as CATSIRDSTEAFF.

The rearrangement joins TRBV19 to TRBJ2-7; D perhaps matches TRBD2 (5 bases). The germline CDR1 and CDR2 sequences are LNHDA and SQIVND (reference sequence). V dropped 6 bases and J dropped 0 bases, with 12 bases sitting between them. The CDR3 contains 14 residues. The CDR3 here is CASSPGRSSYEQYF. CDR3 bases: TGTGCCAGTAGCCCGGGAAGAAGCTCCTACGAGCAGTACTTC.

The chain couples TRBV6-5 to TRBJ2-1; 14 bases match TRBD2. V lost 6 bases to trimming and J lost 12 bases; unmatched junction nucleotides: 10. This CDR3 has 15 amino acids. The V gene's germline CDR1 is MNHEY and CDR2 SVGAGI. The CDR3 spells CASRGESGTSGRQFF. For the CDR3, the DNA is TGTGCCAGCAGGGGGGAATCCGGGACTAGCGGGAGGCAGTTCTTC.

This chain uses TRBV6-6 with TRBJ1-2, with 11 bases aligning to TRBD1. The V gene end was trimmed by 5 bases and the J gene end by 6 bases; junction bases not matched to a gene: 8. The CDR3 extends over 15 amino acids. Germline values: CDR1 MNHNY, CDR2 SVGAGI (reference sequence). CDR3 protein: CASSTRTGGGNGYTF. For the CDR3, the DNA is TGTGCCAGCAGTACCAGGACAGGGGGCGGGAATGGCTACACCTTC.

The gene calls are TRBV28 and TRBJ1-2; 9 nucleotides align to TRBD1. V lost 7 bases and J lost 6; bases outside the gene matches: 18. Germline CDR1 MDHEN, CDR2 SYDVKM. This CDR3 contains 17 residues. In DNA form, the CDR3 reads TGTGCCAGCAACCCAATGCCGGGACAGGGTACATCTCATGGCTACACCTTC. Its protein product is CASNPMPGQGTSHGYTF.

About this clone itself: Other DNA sequences in this specimen translate into the identical CDR3. V is TRBV28 and J is TRBJ2-7, with TRBD1 identical over 8 bases. V trimming: 4 bases; J trimming: 2 bases; junction bases outside the gene matches: 4. The CDR3 is 14 residues long. Germline-derived CDR1 and CDR2 are MDHEN and SYDVKM. CDR3 coding DNA: TGTGCCAGCAGTTCCGGGACAGGACCCTACGAGCAGTACTTC. Translation gives CASSSGTGPYEQYF.

This sequence joins TRBV7-2 and TRBJ2-5, with a possible D match to TRBD1 (5 bases). The CDR3 sequence is 14 residues long. The germline V gene has CDR1 SGHTA and CDR2 FQGNSA. Trimming left V 2 bases short and J 5 bases short, with 12 bases between. The CDR3 DNA reads TGTGCCAGCAGCTTAAAACCCTACAGGGAGACCCAGTACTTC. This codes for CASSLKPYRETQYF.

This chain connects TRBV18 to TRBJ1-1; TRBD1 might be the D (6 bases). Trimming left V 1 base short and J 1 base short, with 7 bases between. The CDR3 has 14 amino acids. The germline V gene has CDR1 KGHSH and CDR2 LQKENI. The CDR3 DNA follows: TGTGCCAGCTCACCACAGGGGGAGAACACTGAAGCTTTCTTT. It is translated as CASSPQGENTEAFF.

V is TRBV5-4 and J is TRBJ2-7; 9 positions match TRBD2. The germline CDR1 and CDR2 sequences are SGHNT and YYREEE (reference sequence). The CDR3 totals 16 residues. Trimming cost V 1 base and J 0 bases; bases outside gene matches: 5. CDR3 sequence reads: CASSLRRGRASYEQYF. CDR3 coding DNA: TGTGCCAGCAGCTTGAGGCGCGGGAGGGCCTCCTACGAGCAGTACTTC.

The chain joins TRBV3-1 (or the pseudogene TRBV3-2) to TRBJ2-7; D perhaps matches TRBD1 (5 bases). Germline V gene sequence: CDR1 LGHDT, CDR2 YNNKEL (reference sequence). This CDR3 contains 14 residues. Trimming pared 0 bases from V and 3 bases from J, leaving 9 bases between. The DNA for the CDR3 is TGTGCCAGCAGCCAAGATATCCAGGGCTACGAGCAGTACTTC. Translated: CASSQDIQGYEQYF.

Here the CDR3 DNA reads TGTGCCAGCAGGTGGGCCGGGGGTGAGCAGTTCTTC. Translating gives CASRWAGGEQFF. J is TRBJ2-1 and V is TRBV27, with a possible D match to TRBD2 (6 bases). V lost 6 bases and J 9 bases, leaving 12 bases between the germline ends. The CDR3 has 12 residues. Germline loops: CDR1 MNHEY, CDR2 SMNVEV (reference sequence).

The CDR3 sequence: CASSQGVANEKLFF. CDR3 DNA: TGTGCCAGCAGTCAGGGGGTCGCTAATGAAAAACTGTTTTTT. The chain has TRBV27 and TRBJ1-4; 7 positions agree with TRBD1. This CDR3 comprises 14 residues. CDR1 MNHEY and CDR2 SMNVEV come from the germline V gene (reference sequence). The J segment lost 3 bases and the V segment lost 5 bases, leaving 3 bases of the junction unmatched.

The chain recombines TRBV6-5 with TRBJ1-5; TRBD1 is a possible D gene (5 bases). V lost 6 bases to trimming and J lost 7 bases, with 19 bases between them. Per the germline V gene, CDR1 is MNHEY and CDR2 is SVGAGI. The CDR3 contains 15 residues. The CDR3 region has the DNA TGTGCCAGCAGGAACGAGGGCAGGGACTTGCAGCCCCAGCATTTT. This gives the protein CASRNEGRDLQPQHF.

The genes are TRBV20-1 and TRBJ1-1; TRBD1 matches at 8 bases. This CDR3 spans 15 amino acids. V gave up 6 bases and J gave up 5 bases; unmatched junction bases: 14. Germline CDR1 DFQATT, CDR2 SNEGSKA (reference sequence). CDR3 amino acids: CSASTDRAFWTEAFF. The CDR3, as DNA: TGCAGTGCCAGTACGGACAGGGCCTTTTGGACTGAAGCTTTCTTT.